What follows are 19 T cell receptor beta chains derived from one specimen sequenced in a study of regulatory T cells in long-lasting Graves disease. The time point is: newly diagnosed GD, antithyroid drugs for less than 3 months. Extracted PBMC RNA gave rise to the TCR library. Building of the TCR beta libraries involved iRepertoire HTBI primers and Arm-PCR of CDR3 regions. MiXCR, applied by TCRdb to the multiplex PCR reads, yields one record per CDR3 protein. The sample comprises about 420,000 distinct CDR3 sequences, 16% of which are singletons, and about a quarter rests with the top ten. These sequences were also reported in another study, on T cells in Graves' hyperthyroidism and ophthalmopathy.

Sequenced material: peripheral blood mononuclear cells (PBMCs), taken at new diagnosis, from a patient treated with antithyroid drugs. Receptors originate from a woman aged 18 to 35 with Graves disease.

This clonotype was recorded many times. The rearrangement joins TRBV29-1 to TRBJ2-1; 7 bases match TRBD2. The CDR3 has 15 amino acids. J lost 0 bases, V lost 1 base, and 3 bases had no gene match. Per germline, CDR1 SQVTM and CDR2 ANQGSEA. The CDR3 coding sequence is TGCAGCGTTGAAGGAGGCGGGAGCTCCTACAATGAGCAGTTCTTC. Residues: CSVEGGGSSYNEQFF.

Concerning this clonotype: A single base separates this from a much larger clone, so it may be a read error. The chain is built from TRBV20-1 and TRBJ2-1; D gene ambiguous. The germline CDR1 and CDR2 sequences are DFQATT and SNEGSKA (reference sequence). The CDR3 extends over 14 amino acids. The CDR3 loop is CSAPDRDSYSEQFF. The CDR3, as DNA: TGCAGTGCACCGGACCGAGACTCCTACAGTGAGCAGTTCTTC.

Only a few counts were recorded for this clonotype. The chain has TRBV7-3 and TRBJ2-2; tentative D call: TRBD1 (5 bases). Trimming took 3 bases from V and 5 from J, leaving 10 bases between them. Germline CDR1 SGHTA, CDR2 FQGTGA. The CDR3 contains 14 residues. CDR3 coding DNA: TGTGCCAGCAGCTTTGGGGCGGCGACCGGGGAGCTGTTTTTT. Its translation: CASSFGAATGELFF.

This clonotype was recorded many times. The genes are TRBV7-9 and TRBJ2-3, with 9 bases identical to TRBD1. Trimming cost V 4 bases and J 5 bases; bases outside gene matches: 7. The CDR3 totals 15 residues. Germline CDR1 SEHNR, CDR2 FQNEAQ (reference sequence). The chain's CDR3 is CASSSWDRAEDTQYF. The CDR3 DNA reads TGTGCCAGCAGCTCCTGGGACAGGGCCGAAGATACGCAGTATTTT.

With respect to this clonotype: The likely explanation is a read error, given a far larger clone one base away. The CDR3 here is CASIQWVAGAETQYF. Here the CDR3 DNA reads TGTGCCAGCATCCAATGGGTAGCAGGGGCAGAGACCCAGTACTTC. The chain employs TRBV3-2 and TRBJ2-5; the table calls TRBD1, which could not be checked here. TRBV3-2 is a pseudogene. The CDR3 is 15 amino acids.

The table lists this clonotype with many counts. The J gene is TRBJ2-2, the V gene TRBV5-1, with TRBD1 matching over 8 bases. The CDR3 contains 16 residues. Looked up from germline, CDR1 is SGHRS and CDR2 is YFSETQ. The trim removed 4 bases at V and 4 bases at J, leaving 9 bases unmatched. The CDR3 sequence: CASSVKTGAGTGELFF. DNA of the CDR3: TGCGCCAGCAGCGTAAAGACAGGGGCGGGCACCGGGGAGCTGTTTTTT. Combining the CDR3 with reference TRBV5-1 and TRBJ2-2 gives the whole variable domain KAGVTQTPRYLIKTRGQQVTLSCSPISGHRSVSWYQQTPGQGLQFLFEYFSETQRNKGNFPGRFSGRQFSNSRSEMNVSTLELGDSALYLCASSVKTGAGTGELFFGEGSRLTVL.

The V call is TRBV7-2, the J call TRBJ2-3, with TRBD2 matching over 10 bases. V was pared by 10 bases and J by 4 bases, with 8 bases of the junction left unmatched. This CDR3 is 14 amino acids long. Germline loops: CDR1 SGHTA, CDR2 FQGNSA. The CDR3 here is CATAGLAFSDTQYF. DNA of the CDR3: TGTGCCACCGCGGGACTAGCGTTTTCAGATACGCAGTATTTT.

This clonotype was detected many times. The chain links TRBV15 to TRBJ2-7; 11 bases match TRBD2. The CDR3 has 17 amino acids. Germline-derived CDR1 and CDR2 are LNHNV and YYDKDF (reference sequence). Trimming cost V 2 bases and J 7 bases; bases outside gene matches: 13. CDR3 nucleotide sequence: TGTGCCACCAGCAGACAATTAGCGGGAGGGCTTCGAGGAGAGCAGTACTTC. It is translated as CATSRQLAGGLRGEQYF.

This clonotype showed up many times. CDR3 sequence reads: CASSLGDRGSYEQYF. The CDR3 DNA is TGTGCCAGCAGCTTAGGAGACAGGGGGTCCTACGAGCAGTACTTC. The V and J genes are TRBV7-9 and TRBJ2-7; the match to TRBD1 covers 9 bases. Germline V lookup: CDR1 SEHNR, CDR2 FQNEAQ (reference sequence). The CDR3 spans 15 residues. V trimming: 1 base; J trimming: 1 base; junction bases outside the gene matches: 2.

This clonotype was recorded at least ten times. The chain combines TRBV29-1 with TRBJ2-1, with D hard to call. The germline V and J ends were trimmed by 7 bases and 0 bases, with 13 bases remaining between them. The germline gives CDR1 SQVTM, CDR2 ANQGSEA. CDR3 length: 14 amino acids. CDR3 sequence: CSAPTGSSYNEQFF. The DNA for the CDR3 is TGCAGCGCCCCGACTGGAAGCTCCTACAATGAGCAGTTCTTC.

The chain couples TRBV14 to TRBJ1-5; D call uncertain. Germline CDR1 is SGHDN and CDR2 is FVKESK. The V end lost 4 bases, the J end lost 5 bases, and 9 bases lay between the germline ends. The CDR3 runs to 13 residues. CDR3 DNA: TGTGCCAGCAGCCGTGGAATCCATCAGCCCCAGCATTTT. This encodes CASSRGIHQPQHF.

This clonotype was detected many times. The V and J genes are TRBV7-2 and TRBJ2-1; 15 bases are shared with TRBD2. The V gene end was trimmed by 5 bases and the J gene end by 6 bases; junction bases not matched to a gene: 11. This CDR3 has 18 amino acids. CDR1 is SGHTA, CDR2 FQGNSA, per germline. As DNA, the CDR3 is TGTGCCAGCAGCCAGGGACTAGCGGGAGGCGCACTCACCAATGAGCAGTTCTTC. Translated, it gives CASSQGLAGGALTNEQFF.

The genes are TRBV19 and TRBJ2-1; D remains unclear. With 6 bases removed from V and 2 bases from J, the gap between germline ends came to 11 bases. The germline V gene encodes CDR1 LNHDA and CDR2 SQIVND (reference sequence). The CDR3 totals 14 residues. In DNA form, the CDR3 reads TGTGCCAGTAGACCGATAGACACCTACAATGAGCAGTTCTTC. This translates into CASRPIDTYNEQFF.

The rearrangement links TRBV11-3 to TRBJ2-2; 13 nucleotides line up with TRBD2. The CDR3 consists of 17 residues. The V gene's germline CDR1 is SGHNT and CDR2 YENEEA. The V and J ends lost 2 bases and 5 bases, in that order; junction bases with no gene match: 5. The CDR3 protein is CASSLQGLAGVTGELFF. The CDR3 DNA reads as TGTGCCAGCAGCTTACAAGGACTAGCGGGAGTGACCGGGGAGCTGTTTTTT.

This clonotype occurred many times. The chain has TRBV2 and TRBJ2-2; 11 bases map to TRBD2. With 6 bases clipped from V and 5 bases from J, the junction kept 14 bases outside the gene matches. Germline loops: CDR1 SNHLY, CDR2 FYNNEI. The CDR3 is 18 residues long. The CDR3 DNA sequence: TGTGCCAGCAGCAAAAGGACTAGCGGGCCCATGGGAACCGGGGAGCTGTTTTTT. It specifies CASSKRTSGPMGTGELFF.

This clonotype has at least ten counts. This sequence joins TRBV7-2 and TRBJ2-7, with 10 bases fitting TRBD1. The CDR3 has 15 amino acids. V shed 5 bases, J shed 4 bases, and the junction held 8 bases outside the gene matches. Germline CDR1 and CDR2: SGHTA and FQGNSA. The CDR3 nucleotides read TGTGCCAGCAGCCCAGGGACAGGGGTCCATTACGAGCAGTACTTC. This codes for CASSPGTGVHYEQYF.

This clonotype was found many times. The V gene is TRBV30, the J gene TRBJ1-1; D uncertain. V shed 0 bases and J shed 3 bases, with 8 bases lying between them. The CDR3 has 13 residues. Germline CDR1 and CDR2: GTSNPN and SVGIG (reference sequence). The CDR3: CAWSVRVYTEAFF. The CDR3 nucleotides read TGTGCCTGGAGTGTACGGGTTTACACTGAAGCTTTCTTT.

This clonotype was seen ten or more times. The gene calls are TRBV20-1 and TRBJ1-5; 10 bases match TRBD1. The CDR3 length is 16 residues. CDR1 is DFQATT and CDR2 is SNEGSKA in the germline V gene (reference sequence). V dropped 3 bases and J dropped 1; count of bases not matched to a gene: 6. This chain's CDR3 is CSASSGTGASNQPQHF. The CDR3, as DNA: TGCAGTGCTAGTTCCGGGACAGGGGCGAGCAATCAGCCCCAGCATTTT.

In its sample, this clonotype was seen many times. The chain combines TRBV12-3 or TRBV12-4 with TRBJ1-5, with D hard to call. The CDR3 runs to 14 residues. V gave up 6 bases and J gave up 0 bases, with 9 bases separating them. The CDR3 nucleotides read TGTGCCAGCAGCCTACTTTATAGCAATCAGCCCCAGCATTTT. Its translation: CASSLLYSNQPQHF.